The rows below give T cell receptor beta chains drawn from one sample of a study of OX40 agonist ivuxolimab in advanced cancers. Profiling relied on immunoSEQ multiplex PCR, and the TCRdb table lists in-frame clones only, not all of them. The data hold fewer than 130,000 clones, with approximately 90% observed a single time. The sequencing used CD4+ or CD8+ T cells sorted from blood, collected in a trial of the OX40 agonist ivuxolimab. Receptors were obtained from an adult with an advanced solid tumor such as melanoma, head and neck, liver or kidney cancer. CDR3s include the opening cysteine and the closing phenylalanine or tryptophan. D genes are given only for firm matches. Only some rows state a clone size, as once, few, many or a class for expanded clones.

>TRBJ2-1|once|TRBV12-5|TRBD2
TGTGCTAGTGGTTCCAATAGCGGGTTGGGTGAGCAGTTCTTC
CASGSNSGLGEQFF
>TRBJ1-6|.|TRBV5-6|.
TGTGCCAGCAGCTTGGGGACTGCAGGCGTAGATAATTCACCCCTCCACTTT
CASSLGTAGVDNSPLHF
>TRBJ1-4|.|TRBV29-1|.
TGCAGCGCAGGAGGGTCTGTGGAAAAACTGTTTTTT
CSAGGSVEKLFF
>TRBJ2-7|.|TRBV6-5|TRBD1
TGTGCCAGCAGCCTTGACAGGGATTTCGACGAGCAGTACTTC
CASSLDRDFDEQYF
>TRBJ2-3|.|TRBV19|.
TGTGCCAGTAGTACCGACAGTGAATGGGGCACAGATACGCAGTATTTT
CASSTDSEWGTDTQYF
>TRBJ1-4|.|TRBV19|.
TGTGCCAGTATCGCCAGCGGGGGGAGAGGTGAAAAACTGTTTTTT
CASIASGGRGEKLFF
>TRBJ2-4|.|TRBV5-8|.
TGTGCCAGCAGCTTGGTGTCCCTTTATCAGTACTTC
CASSLVSLYQYF
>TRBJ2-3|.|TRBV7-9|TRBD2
TGTGCCAGCAGCTTAGCAGCGGGAGGCTCCACAGATACGCAGTATTTT
CASSLAAGGSTDTQYF
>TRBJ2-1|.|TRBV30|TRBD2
TGTGCCTGGAGTGTAAAGTCGCTAGCGGGGGGCAATGAGCAGTTCTTC
CAWSVKSLAGGNEQFF
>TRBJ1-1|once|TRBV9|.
TGTGCCAGCAGCGTAGGACAGATGAACACTGAAGCTTTCTTT
CASSVGQMNTEAFF
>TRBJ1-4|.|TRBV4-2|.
TGTGCCAGCAGCCAAAAGTCCAGGGAACGAGAAAAACTGTTTTTT
CASSQKSREREKLFF
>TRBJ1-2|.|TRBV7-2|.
TGTGCCAGCAGCTTAGAGCAGGAAGCTAACTATGGCTACACCTTC
CASSLEQEANYGYTF
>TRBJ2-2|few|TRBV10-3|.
TGTGCCACCCAGGGCGGAGGGAGCGGGGAGCTGTTTTTT
CATQGGGSGELFF
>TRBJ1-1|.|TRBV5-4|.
TGTGCCAGCAGCTTGTTGGCGCAGGAGAACACTGAAGCTTTCTTT
CASSLLAQENTEAFF
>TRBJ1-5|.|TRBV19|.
TGTGCCAGTAGTATTGGCAGGGCCTATCAGCCCCAGCATTTT
CASSIGRAYQPQHF
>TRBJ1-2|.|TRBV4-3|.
TGCGCCAGCAGCCAGGAACGCACCCAGGGGATTAACTATGGCTACACCTTC
CASSQERTQGINYGYTF
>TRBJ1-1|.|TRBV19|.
TGTGCCAGTAGTATAGATGGCCCCAAAGGCAGTAGCACTGAAGCTTTCTTT
CASSIDGPKGSSTEAFF
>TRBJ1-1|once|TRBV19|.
TGTGCCAGTAGTATAGGACGGCTGAACACTGAAGCTTTCTTT
CASSIGRLNTEAFF
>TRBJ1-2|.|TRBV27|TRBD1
TGTGCCAGCAGTCGAGCGGGGGACAGAGGGGATATCGATGGCTACACCTTC
CASSRAGDRGDIDGYTF
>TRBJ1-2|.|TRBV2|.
TGTGCCAGCTTACAGAGTTATGGCTACACCTTC
CASLQSYGYTF
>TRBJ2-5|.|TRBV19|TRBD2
TGTGCCAGTAGTCGTAGCCTAGCGGAAGAGACCCAGTACTTC
CASSRSLAEETQYF
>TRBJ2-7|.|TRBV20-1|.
TGCAGTGCCTCCTGGAACGAGCAGTACTTC
CSASWNEQYF
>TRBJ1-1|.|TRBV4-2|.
TGTGCCAGCAGCCAAGACAACCGTGAAGCTTTCTTT
CASSQDNREAFF
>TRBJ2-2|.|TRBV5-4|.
TGTGCCAGCAGCTTGGCGGGGGTATTGTTAACCGGGGAGCTGTTTTTT
CASSLAGVLLTGELFF
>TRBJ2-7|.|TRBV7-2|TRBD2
TGTGCCAGCAGCTTTAGCGGGAGAGGGCACGAGCAGTACTTC
CASSFSGRGHEQYF
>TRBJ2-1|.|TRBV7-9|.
TGTGCCAGCAGCCGACTATCCAATGAGCAGTTCTTC
CASSRLSNEQFF
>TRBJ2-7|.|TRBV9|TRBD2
TGTGCCAGCTCCGTAGGGCTAGCGGACTACGAGCAGTACTTC
CASSVGLADYEQYF
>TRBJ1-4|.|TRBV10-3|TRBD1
TGTGCCATCAGTGAGGCGACAGGGAATGAAAAACTGTTTTTT
CAISEATGNEKLFF
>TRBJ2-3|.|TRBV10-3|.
TGTGCCATCAGTGAACCGGTTGGGGTCGGGGAAGATACGCAGTATTTT
CAISEPVGVGEDTQYF
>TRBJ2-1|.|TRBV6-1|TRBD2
TGTGCCAGCAGTGAAGAGGTTACTAGCGGGAGTATTGAGCAGTTCTTC
CASSEEVTSGSIEQFF
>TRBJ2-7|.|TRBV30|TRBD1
TGTGCCTGGACCAAGGACAGGGCCTACGAGCAGTACTTC
CAWTKDRAYEQYF
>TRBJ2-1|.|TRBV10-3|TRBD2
TGTGCCATCAGCCGCAGGGAGGGTACCTACAATGAGCAGTTCTTC
CAISRREGTYNEQFF
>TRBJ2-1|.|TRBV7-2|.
TGTGCCAGCAGCGGGTCTGGGAATGAGCAGTTCTTC
CASSGSGNEQFF
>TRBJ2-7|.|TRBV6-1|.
TGTGCCAGCAGAATTCCCTCGGGCTCCTACGAGCAGTACTTC
CASRIPSGSYEQYF
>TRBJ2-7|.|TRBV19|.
TGTGCCAGTAGTGGAACTATTAGCTCCTACGAGCAGTACTTC
CASSGTISSYEQYF
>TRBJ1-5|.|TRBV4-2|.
TGTGCCAGCAGCCAAGATCGAGATCAGCCCCAGCATTTT
CASSQDRDQPQHF
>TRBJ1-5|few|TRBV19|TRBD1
TGTGCCAGCCTAGACAGGGGACTTGGGCCCCAGCATTTT
CASLDRGLGPQHF
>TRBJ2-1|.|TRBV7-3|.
TGTGCCAGCAGCTTATGTGAGCAGTTCTTC
CASSLCEQFF
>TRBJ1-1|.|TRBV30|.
TGTGCCTGGAGTGTGGACATGAACACTGAAGCTTTCTTT
CAWSVDMNTEAFF
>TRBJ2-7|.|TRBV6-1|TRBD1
TGTGCCAGCAGTGAATTAGGGGACAGGTCCTACGAGCAGTACTTC
CASSELGDRSYEQYF
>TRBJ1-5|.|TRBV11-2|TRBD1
TGTGCCAGCAGCTTCGACAGGGAAAATCAGCCCCAGCATTTT
CASSFDRENQPQHF
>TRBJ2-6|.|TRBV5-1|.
TGCGCCAGCAGCATCAGATCTGGGGCCAACGTCCTGACTTTC
CASSIRSGANVLTF
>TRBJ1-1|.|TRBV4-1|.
TGCGCCAGCAGCCAAGAAGGGCAGATGAACACTGAAGCTTTCTTT
CASSQEGQMNTEAFF
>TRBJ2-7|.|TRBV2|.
TGTGCCAGCAGTTCTGACAGCGTACTCTCCTACGAGCAGTACTTC
CASSSDSVLSYEQYF
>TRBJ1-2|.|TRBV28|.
TGTGCCAGCAGCCTTGGTGAGGGCTACACCTTC
CASSLGEGYTF
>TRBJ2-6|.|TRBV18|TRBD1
TGTGCCAGCTCACCTTATAGGGGGCCTGGGGCCAACGTCCTGACTTTC
CASSPYRGPGANVLTF
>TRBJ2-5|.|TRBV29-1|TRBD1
TGCAGCGTTCACAGGGGGCGGCAAGAGACCCAGTACTTC
CSVHRGRQETQYF
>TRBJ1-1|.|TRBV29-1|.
TGCAGCGTTGACAGGGGGAACACTGAAGCTTTCTTT
CSVDRGNTEAFF
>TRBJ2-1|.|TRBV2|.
TGTGCCAGCATGCGTCTAGCCGATGAGCAGTTCTTC
CASMRLADEQFF
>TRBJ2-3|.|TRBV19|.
TGTGCCAGTAGTCTATCGGACAGCACAGATACGCAGTATTTT
CASSLSDSTDTQYF